The text below deals with one T cell receptor beta chain. Its antigen is unknown. Drawing of blood for sampling happened at baseline, at cycle 4 day 1, and at cycle 7 day 1. This sample stems from a study of OX40 agonist ivuxolimab in advanced cancers. Clones were read by immunoSEQ multiplex PCR, and TCRdb kept only the in-frame ones, dropping some. The sample holds tens of thousands of clones, around 77% seen once. CDR3 length: 12 amino acids. CDR1 is SQVTM, CDR2 ANQGSEA, per germline. Trimming stripped 3 bases from V and 6 bases from J, with 10 bases between. Study-wide findings and caveats: No antigen was identified for the clonally expanded peripheral T cells.

This specimen was CD4+ or CD8+ T cells sorted from blood, taken in a trial of the OX40 agonist ivuxolimab. The J gene is TRBJ2-3, the V gene TRBV29-1; a possible D gene is TRBD2 (5 bases). The TCR comes from an adult with an advanced solid tumor such as melanoma, head and neck, liver or kidney cancer. The CDR3 sequence is CSVDFGEDTQYF. The CDR3 nucleotides read TGCAGCGTTGACTTCGGGGAGGATACGCAGTATTTT.